This entry features one T cell receptor beta chain sequence. Other DNA sequences of this sample code for an identical CDR3. The time point: pretreatment peripheral blood. The table came from immunoSEQ multiplex PCR; TCRdb's copy has only in-frame clones and leaves some out. This sample has 95,000 or so clones, with 80% to 90% found just once. In germline, CDR1 is MDHEN, CDR2 SYDVKM. This CDR3 is built from 15 residues. Trimming cost V 2 bases and J 2 bases; bases outside gene matches: 2. These data come from a study of PD-L1 blockade in urothelial cancer. The source is a man aged 60-69 years with urothelial cancer. V gene TRBV28 combines with J gene TRBJ1-5; TRBD1 matches 8 bases. This material consisted of PBMCs, taken around atezolizumab (anti-PD-L1) treatment. The CDR3 here is CASSLGQGGNQPQHF. CDR3 nucleotide sequence: TGTGCCAGCAGTTTAGGACAGGGCGGCAATCAGCCCCAGCATTTT.